One and the same sample provided the 18 T cell receptor beta chains below, sequenced in a study of CD8 T cells in ankylosing spondylitis. MiXCR, run by TCRdb on the 5' RACE reads, gives a single entry per CDR3 protein. Found here are about 440,000 distinct CDR3 sequences, 15% to 20% of them singletons; the top ten hold approximately 1%. Which antigens these TCRs recognize remains unknown. General study results and limits: One TCR beta motif, made up of 7 or 8 highly homologous variants, appeared characteristic of ankylosing spondylitis blood.

Material: blood, either unsorted or a sorted T cell fraction (not recorded which). The source of these receptors is a male donor with ankylosing spondylitis.

This clonotype was counted a few times. This rearrangement joins TRBV20-1 to TRBJ1-1, with TRBD1 as a possible D gene (5 bases). V lost 5 bases and J lost 3, with 16 bases in between. From germline, CDR1 is DFQATT and CDR2 SNEGSKA (reference sequence). The CDR3 contains 14 residues. CDR3 nucleotides: TGCAGTGCTGCTCCGGGACCCAGGTACACTGAAGCTTTCTTT. This codes for CSAAPGPRYTEAFF.

The chain combines TRBV20-1 with TRBJ1-1, with 9 bases that match TRBD1. After removal of 0 bases from V and 1 base from J, the junction contained 3 bases not matched to a gene. This CDR3 comprises 15 residues. Germline V gives CDR1 DFQATT, CDR2 SNEGSKA (reference sequence). The CDR3 region has the DNA TGCAGTGCTAGAGACCCGGGACAGGGGAACACTGAAGCTTTCTTT. Translated, it gives CSARDPGQGNTEAFF.

This clonotype showed up just a few times. V usage is TRBV27 and J usage is TRBJ2-3; 9 positions match TRBD2. This CDR3 comprises 15 residues. Germline V CDR1 and CDR2: MNHEY, SMNVEV (reference sequence). V lost 6 bases, J lost 1 base, and 5 bases stayed unmatched. The CDR3 loop is CASRVAGAGTDTQYF. The CDR3 region has the DNA TGTGCCAGCAGAGTAGCGGGAGCTGGCACAGATACGCAGTATTTT.

The chain combines TRBV6-2 or TRBV6-3 with TRBJ2-7; 7 bases are a match to TRBD1. The CDR3 has 12 amino acids. Germline V lookup: CDR1 MNHEY, CDR2 SVGEGT. Unmatched junction bases numbered 4, after V lost 10 bases and J lost 1 base. This CDR3 is CATAQGSYEQYF. CDR3 sequence (DNA): TGTGCCACCGCACAGGGGTCCTACGAGCAGTACTTC.

For this clonotype: The junction departs from germline at one end; a sequencing error may be responsible. The V call is TRBV9, the J call TRBJ2-7; 8 bases match TRBD2. This CDR3 region has 15 residues. The V gene's germline CDR1 is SGDLS and CDR2 YYNGEE. CDR3 sequence: CASSVGTSATYEQYF. Written as DNA, the CDR3 is TGTGCCAGCAGCGTCGGGACTAGTGCTACCTACGAGCAGTATTTC.

The chain links TRBV7-9 to TRBJ2-1; the match to TRBD1 covers 7 bases. The V segment lost 1 base and the J segment 4 bases; nucleotides outside the gene matches: 7. CDR3 length: 16 residues. The germline V gene encodes CDR1 SEHNR and CDR2 FQNEAQ (reference sequence). The CDR3 loop is CASSLGTGQPYNEQFF. For the CDR3, the DNA is TGTGCCAGCAGCTTAGGAACGGGACAGCCTTACAATGAGCAGTTCTTC. Drawing the rest from reference TRBV7-9 and TRBJ2-1, the complete variable domain is DTGVSQNPRHKITKRGQNVTFRCDPISEHNRLYWYRQTLGQGPEFLTYFQNEAQLEKSRLLSDRFSAERPKGSFSTLEIQRTEQGDSAMYLCASSLGTGQPYNEQFFGPGTRLTVL.

At least ten counts were recorded for this clonotype. The CDR3 coding sequence is TGCGCCAGCAGCTTGGACGGGAGCTCTGGAAACACCATATATTTT. This encodes CASSLDGSSGNTIYF. J is TRBJ1-3 and V is TRBV5-1; D is undetermined. The CDR3 covers 15 residues. The germline CDR1 and CDR2 sequences are SGHRS and YFSETQ. Trimming left V 0 bases short and J 0 bases short, with 7 bases between. Full variable domain (missing parts from reference TRBV5-1 and TRBJ1-3): KAGVTQTPRYLIKTRGQQVTLSCSPISGHRSVSWYQQTPGQGLQFLFEYFSETQRNKGNFPGRFSGRQFSNSRSEMNVSTLELGDSALYLCASSLDGSSGNTIYFGEGSWLTVV.

This clonotype showed up just a few times. The chain employs TRBV21-1 and TRBJ1-5. TRBV21-1 is recorded as a pseudogene. The CDR3 consists of 11 residues. CDR3 DNA sequence: TGTGCCAGCAGCAAAGATGGGCCCCAGCATTTT. It translates to CASSKDGPQHF.

V is TRBV12-3 or TRBV12-4 and J is TRBJ2-3, with TRBD1 as a possible D gene (6 bases). CDR3 length: 14 residues. Trimming cost V 3 bases and J 4 bases, with 11 bases left between them. In DNA, the CDR3 is TGTGCCAGCAGTTTCACAGGGCGCGCAGATACGCAGTATTTT. Translated: CASSFTGRADTQYF.

This chain connects TRBV7-2 to TRBJ2-2; D gene uncertain. Germline-derived CDR1 and CDR2 are SGHTA and FQGNSA. V was shortened by 4 bases and J by 4 bases, with 7 bases between the two germline ends. The CDR3 sequence is 13 residues long. DNA of the CDR3: TGTGCCAGCAGCTCAGCCCCCACCGGGGAGCTGTTTTTT. This codes for CASSSAPTGELFF.

This clonotype showed up just a few times. CDR3 in amino acids: CASSPDAIYEQYF. CDR3 DNA: TGTGCCAGCTCACCAGACGCGATTTACGAGCAGTACTTC. The rearrangement joins TRBV18 to TRBJ2-7; D uncertain. The V gene's germline CDR1 is KGHSH and CDR2 LQKENI. This CDR3 is 13 amino acids long. With 2 bases removed from V and 4 bases from J, the gap between germline ends came to 9 bases.

This clonotype was counted between two and nine times. V usage is TRBV15 and J usage is TRBJ2-3; possible D gene TRBD2, 6 bases. The CDR3 totals 15 residues. Germline values: CDR1 LNHNV, CDR2 YYDKDF (reference sequence). The V end lost 1 base, the J end lost 2 bases, and 10 bases lay between the germline ends. This CDR3 reads CATSRVGGTTDTQYF. The DNA of the CDR3 is TGTGCCACCAGCAGAGTGGGGGGAACCACAGATACGCAGTATTTT.

This clonotype was observed a few times. The chain couples TRBV27 to TRBJ1-5; 8 nucleotides line up with TRBD1. CDR3 length: 17 amino acids. The junction had 9 bases not matched to a gene; V was cut back by 2 bases and J by 3 bases. From germline, CDR1 is MNHEY and CDR2 SMNVEV (reference sequence). The CDR3 region is CASSLRAVDRVNQPQHF. CDR3 DNA sequence: TGTGCCAGCAGTTTACGGGCAGTGGACAGGGTCAATCAGCCCCAGCATTTT.

At least ten counts were recorded for this clonotype. J is TRBJ2-1 and V is TRBV4-1, with 7 bases aligning to TRBD2. Germline V lookup: CDR1 MGHRA, CDR2 YSYEKL. With 0 bases clipped from V and 1 base from J, the junction kept 6 bases outside the gene matches. This CDR3 has 17 residues. The CDR3 loop is CASSQDRGSGSYNEQFF. In DNA, the CDR3 is TGCGCCAGCAGCCAAGATCGCGGTAGCGGGTCCTACAATGAGCAGTTCTTC.

The chain couples TRBV6-2 or TRBV6-3 to TRBJ2-7, with D unresolved. Germline assignment: CDR1 MNHEY and CDR2 SVGEGT. Trimming shortened V by 6 bases and J by 5 bases, and 8 bases separated the two germline ends. The CDR3 consists of 11 residues. CDR3 bases: TGTGCCAGCAGCTCCAAACACGAGCAGTACTTC. Residues: CASSSKHEQYF.

This chain links TRBV12-3 or TRBV12-4 with TRBJ2-1, with 8 bases identical to TRBD2. V was clipped by 3 bases and J by 5 bases; unmatched bases: 9. CDR3 size: 16 residues. This CDR3 reads CASSFFLAGFHNEQFF. In nucleotides, the CDR3 is TGTGCCAGCAGTTTCTTTTTAGCGGGATTTCACAATGAGCAGTTCTTC.

The gene calls are TRBV5-5 and TRBJ2-2; D perhaps matches TRBD1 (5 bases). This CDR3 contains 16 residues. The V end was cut by 0 bases, the J end by 5 bases, with 14 bases between. CDR1 is SGHKS and CDR2 is YYEKEE in the germline V gene (reference sequence). The CDR3 bases are TGTGCCAGCAGCTTGGGTGCACAGGCACAAACCGGGGAGCTGTTTTTT. Protein product: CASSLGAQAQTGELFF.

A few counts support this clonotype. The V and J genes are TRBV10-2 and TRBJ1-2; D perhaps matches TRBD1 (5 bases). The V gene's germline CDR1 is WSHSY and CDR2 SAAADI. This CDR3 has 11 residues. With 6 bases removed from V and 8 bases from J, the gap between germline ends came to 10 bases. The CDR3 bases are TGCGCCAGCAGCGGGGGGAACGGCTACACCTTC. It codes for CASSGGNGYTF.